Reported below is one TCR beta chain. This CDR3 spans 13 amino acids. Germline V gives CDR1 MGHRA, CDR2 YSYEKL. Primed by a sample-barcoded 5' primer and a J-beta primer mix, a second PCR proceeded for about 6 to 11 cycles. TCRdb reprocessed the 5' RACE reads with MiXCR, giving one entry per CDR3 protein. The sample lists 450,000 to 650,000 distinct CDR3 sequences, 24% occurring once. This sample stems from a study of blood T cells in healthy people across ages. Donors each provided approximately 9.6 milliliters of peripheral blood. The total RNA that was extracted per sample amounted to at least 5.5 micrograms. The data were also submitted as part of a second study, on T cells of mothers and their children. That report adds: Random nucleotides (2-4) and sample barcodes were added by the M1S primer used in the second PCR. Among related mother-child pairs, overlap was slightly higher than in unrelated pairs, though not significantly.

Sequences were obtained from blood. The chain carries TRBV4-1 and TRBJ2-1; no clear D gene. The tail of the sequence fits TRBJ2-7 better, so the J call may be wrong. The TCR was taken from a boy aged 5 to 17 in good health. The CDR3, as DNA: TGCGCCAGCAGCCAAGTCTCGCTCGCCGAGCAGTACTTC. Its protein product is CASSQVSLAEQYF.